The present T cell receptor beta chain was sequenced within a study of cytomegalovirus exposure and HLA in healthy donors. Study information: The early release's HLA-typed donors yielded 65 million to 85 million unique TCRs.

Trimming shortened V by 0 bases and J by 2 bases, and 10 bases separated the two germline ends. The CDR3 runs 15 residues. Germline CDR1 SGDLS, CDR2 YYNGEE. The PCR had 60 Vbeta and 13 Jbeta primers. Measured with immunoSEQ multiplex PCR; TCRdb has only the in-frame clones, and not every one. The sample consists of 250,000 or so clones, about 80% of them appearing once. At collection, donors were nominally healthy, but unrecorded immune exposures were probable. Sequenced material: PBMCs. The origin of this receptor is a woman aged 60-75 years in good health and CMV-seropositive. This chain uses TRBV9 with TRBJ2-3; D might be TRBD2 (5 bases). The CDR3 DNA reads TGTGCCAGCAGCGTAGCGGGAACCTTCACAGATACGCAGTATTTT. Protein: CASSVAGTFTDTQYF.